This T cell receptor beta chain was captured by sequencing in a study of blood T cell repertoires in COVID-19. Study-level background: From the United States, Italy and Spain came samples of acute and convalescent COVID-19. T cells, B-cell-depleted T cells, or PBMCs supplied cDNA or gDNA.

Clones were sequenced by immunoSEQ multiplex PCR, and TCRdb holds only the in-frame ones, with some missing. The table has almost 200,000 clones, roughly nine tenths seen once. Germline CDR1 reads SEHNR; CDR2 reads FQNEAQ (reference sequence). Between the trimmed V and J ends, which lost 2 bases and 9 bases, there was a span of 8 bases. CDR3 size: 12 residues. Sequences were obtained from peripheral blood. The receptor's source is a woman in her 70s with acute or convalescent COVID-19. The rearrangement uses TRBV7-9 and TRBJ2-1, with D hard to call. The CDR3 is CASSLLGIEQFF. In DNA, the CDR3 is TGTGCCAGCAGCTTACTAGGTATTGAGCAGTTCTTC. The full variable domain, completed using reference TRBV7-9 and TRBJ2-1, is DTGVSQNPRHKITKRGQNVTFRCDPISEHNRLYWYRQTLGQGPEFLTYFQNEAQLEKSRLLSDRFSAERPKGSFSTLEIQRTEQGDSAMYLCASSLLGIEQFFGPGTRLTVL.